The rows below give T cell receptor beta chains drawn from one sample of a study of blood T cell repertoires in COVID-19. Profiling relied on immunoSEQ multiplex PCR, and the TCRdb table lists in-frame clones only, not all of them. The data hold 85,000 to 100,000 clones, with roughly 77% observed a single time. The sample consisted of peripheral blood. The receptors were gathered from a human donor in a cohort sampled during active COVID-19. Both conserved end residues are trimmed from each CDR3.

v_call: TRBV11-2; j_call: TRBJ1-5; cdr3_aa: ASSLGGGQPQH
v_call: TRBV7-8; j_call: TRBJ2-3; cdr3_aa: ASTEGRTSGRSTDTQY
v_call: TRBV19; j_call: TRBJ2-5; cdr3_aa: ASSTPTGTQY
v_call: TRBV19; j_call: TRBJ2-7; cdr3_aa: ASSIVGGRSSYEQY
v_call: TRBV4-3; j_call: TRBJ2-7; cdr3_aa: ASSPSNSGVKSYEQY
v_call: TRBV18; j_call: TRBJ2-7; cdr3_aa: ASSPGRRDYEQY
v_call: TRBV7-9; j_call: TRBJ2-3; cdr3_aa: ASSLGQGYTDTQY
v_call: TRBV2; j_call: TRBJ1-4; cdr3_aa: ASSDPRGDEKLF
v_call: TRBV6-2/TRBV6-3; j_call: TRBJ1-5; cdr3_aa: ASSYLSGQPQH
v_call: TRBV29-1; j_call: TRBJ2-1; cdr3_aa: SVGEIHEQF
v_call: TRBV5-4; j_call: TRBJ2-1; cdr3_aa: ASSAPRDSYTEQF
v_call: TRBV5-1; j_call: TRBJ2-1; cdr3_aa: ASSLATREGEQF
v_call: TRBV14; j_call: TRBJ1-2; cdr3_aa: ASSQDRGAGGADGYT
v_call: TRBV20-1; j_call: TRBJ2-7; cdr3_aa: SASTGSYEQY
v_call: TRBV13; j_call: TRBJ2-7; cdr3_aa: ASSGGTGPSYEQY
v_call: TRBV3-1/TRBV3-2; j_call: TRBJ2-5; cdr3_aa: ASTTKGGDRADETQY
v_call: TRBV27; j_call: TRBJ1-5; cdr3_aa: ASVVQGAPNQPQH
v_call: TRBV6-5; j_call: TRBJ1-2; cdr3_aa: ASSYSGSGGYT
v_call: TRBV4-2; j_call: TRBJ1-2; cdr3_aa: ASSQDGSDRNYGYT
v_call: TRBV5-8; j_call: TRBJ1-1; cdr3_aa: ASSFRGNTEAF
v_call: TRBV5-1; j_call: TRBJ2-7; cdr3_aa: ASSPSGGTGYEQY